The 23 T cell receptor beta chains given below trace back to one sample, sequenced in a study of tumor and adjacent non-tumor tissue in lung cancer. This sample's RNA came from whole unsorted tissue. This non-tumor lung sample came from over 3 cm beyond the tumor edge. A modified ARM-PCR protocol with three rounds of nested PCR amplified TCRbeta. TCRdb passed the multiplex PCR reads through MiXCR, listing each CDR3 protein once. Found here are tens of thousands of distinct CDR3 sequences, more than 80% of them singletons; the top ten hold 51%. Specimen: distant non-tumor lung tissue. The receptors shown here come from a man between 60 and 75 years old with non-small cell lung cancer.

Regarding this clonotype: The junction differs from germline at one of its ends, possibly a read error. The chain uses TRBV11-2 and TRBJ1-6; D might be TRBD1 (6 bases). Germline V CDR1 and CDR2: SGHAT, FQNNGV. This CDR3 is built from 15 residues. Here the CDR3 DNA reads TGTGCCAGTAGCTCAGGATGGGACAATAATTCACCCCTCCACTTT. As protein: CASSSGWDNNSPLHF. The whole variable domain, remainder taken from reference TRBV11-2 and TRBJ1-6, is EAGVAQSPRYKIIEKRQSVAFWCNPISGHATLYWYQQILGQGPKLLIQFQNNGVVDDSQLPKDRFSAERLKGVDSTLKIQPAKLEDSAVYLCASSSGWDNNSPLHFGNGTRLTVT.

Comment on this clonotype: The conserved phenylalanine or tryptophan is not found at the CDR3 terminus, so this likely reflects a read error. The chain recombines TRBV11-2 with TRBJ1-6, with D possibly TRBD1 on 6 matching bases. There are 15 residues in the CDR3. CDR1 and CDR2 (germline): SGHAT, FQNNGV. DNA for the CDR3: TGTGCCAGTAGCTTAGGAGGGGACAATAATTCATCCCTCCACTAT. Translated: CASSLGGDNNSSLHY.

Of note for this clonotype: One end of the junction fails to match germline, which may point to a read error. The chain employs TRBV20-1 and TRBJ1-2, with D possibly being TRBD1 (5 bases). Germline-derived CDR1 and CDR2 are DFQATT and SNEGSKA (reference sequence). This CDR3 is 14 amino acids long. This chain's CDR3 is CTARGERTNYGYTF. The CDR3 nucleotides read TGCACTGCTAGAGGGGAAAGGACCAATTATGGCTACACCTTC.

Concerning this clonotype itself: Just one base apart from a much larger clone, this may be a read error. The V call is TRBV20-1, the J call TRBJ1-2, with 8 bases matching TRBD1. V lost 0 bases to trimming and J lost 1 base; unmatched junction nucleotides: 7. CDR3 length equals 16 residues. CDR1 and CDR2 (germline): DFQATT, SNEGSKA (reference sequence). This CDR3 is CSAREPTGADNYGYTF. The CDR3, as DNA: TGCAGTGCTAGAGAGCCGACAGGGGCGGATAACTATGGCTACACCTTC.

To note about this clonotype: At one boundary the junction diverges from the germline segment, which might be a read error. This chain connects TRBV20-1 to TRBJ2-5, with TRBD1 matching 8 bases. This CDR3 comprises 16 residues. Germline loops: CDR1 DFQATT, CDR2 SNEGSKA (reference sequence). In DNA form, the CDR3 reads TGCAGTGCTAGAGACCCGGGACAGGCGGAACGAGAGACCCAGAACTTC. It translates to CSARDPGQAERETQNF.

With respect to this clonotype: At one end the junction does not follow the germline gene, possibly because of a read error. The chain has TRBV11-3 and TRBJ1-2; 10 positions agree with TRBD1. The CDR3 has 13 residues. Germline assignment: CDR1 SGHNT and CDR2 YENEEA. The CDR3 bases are TGTGTCAGCAGCGTGGGACAGGGGTATGGTTACACCTTC. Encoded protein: CVSSVGQGYGYTF.

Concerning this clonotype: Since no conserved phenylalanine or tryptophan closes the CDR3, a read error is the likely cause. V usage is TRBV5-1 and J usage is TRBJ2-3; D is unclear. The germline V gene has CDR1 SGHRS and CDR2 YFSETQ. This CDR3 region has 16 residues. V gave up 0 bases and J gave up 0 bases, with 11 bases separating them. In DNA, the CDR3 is TGCGCCAGCAGCTTGGGAACAGCCCTTAGCACAGATACGCAGTATTCT. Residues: CASSLGTALSTDTQYS.

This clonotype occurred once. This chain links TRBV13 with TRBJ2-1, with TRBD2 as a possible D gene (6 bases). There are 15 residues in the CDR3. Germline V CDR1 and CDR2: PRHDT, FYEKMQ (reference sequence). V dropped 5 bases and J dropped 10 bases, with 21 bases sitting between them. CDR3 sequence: CASSQGRKPTREQFF. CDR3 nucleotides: TGTGCCAGCAGCCAAGGGAGGAAGCCGACACGCGAGCAGTTCTTC. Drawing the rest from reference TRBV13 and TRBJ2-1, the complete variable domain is AAGVIQSPRHLIKEKRETATLKCYPIPRHDTVYWYQQGPGQDPQFLISFYEKMQSDKGSIPDRFSAQQFSDYHSELNMSSLELGDSALYFCASSQGRKPTREQFFGPGTRLTVL.

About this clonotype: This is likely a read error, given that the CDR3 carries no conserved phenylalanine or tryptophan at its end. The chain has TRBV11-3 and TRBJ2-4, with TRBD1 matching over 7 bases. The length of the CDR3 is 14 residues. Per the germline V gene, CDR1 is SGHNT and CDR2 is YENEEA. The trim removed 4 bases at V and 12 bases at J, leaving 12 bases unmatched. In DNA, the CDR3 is TGTGCCAGCAGCTCAACAGGGGAAGGGGGCACTCAGTACATC. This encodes CASSSTGEGGTQYI.

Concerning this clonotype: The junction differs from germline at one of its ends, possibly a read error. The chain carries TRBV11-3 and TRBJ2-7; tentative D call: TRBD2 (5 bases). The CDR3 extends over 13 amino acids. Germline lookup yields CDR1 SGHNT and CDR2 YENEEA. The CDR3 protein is CTSSFDGTYEQYF. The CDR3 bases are TGTACCAGTAGCTTCGACGGGACCTACGAGCAGTACTTC.

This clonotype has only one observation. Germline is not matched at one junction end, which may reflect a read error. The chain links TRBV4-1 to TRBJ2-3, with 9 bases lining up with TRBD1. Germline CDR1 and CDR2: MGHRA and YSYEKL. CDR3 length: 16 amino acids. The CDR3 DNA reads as TGCTCCAGCAGCCAACGGGGCGGACAGGGGAAAGTTACGCAGTATTTT. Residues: CSSSQRGGQGKVTQYF.

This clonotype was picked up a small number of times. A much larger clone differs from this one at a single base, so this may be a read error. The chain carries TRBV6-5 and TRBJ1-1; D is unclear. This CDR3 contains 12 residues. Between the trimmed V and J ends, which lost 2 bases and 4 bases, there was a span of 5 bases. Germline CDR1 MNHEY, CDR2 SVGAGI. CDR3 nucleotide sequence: TGTGCCAGCAGTTACGACATCACTGAAGCTTTCTTT. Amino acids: CASSYDITEAFF.

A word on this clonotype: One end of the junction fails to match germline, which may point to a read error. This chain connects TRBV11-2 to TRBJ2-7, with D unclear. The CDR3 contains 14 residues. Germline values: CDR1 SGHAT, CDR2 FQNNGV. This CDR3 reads CARSLDGSPYEQYF. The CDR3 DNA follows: TGTGCCCGCAGCTTAGATGGAAGTCCCTACGAGCAGTACTTC.

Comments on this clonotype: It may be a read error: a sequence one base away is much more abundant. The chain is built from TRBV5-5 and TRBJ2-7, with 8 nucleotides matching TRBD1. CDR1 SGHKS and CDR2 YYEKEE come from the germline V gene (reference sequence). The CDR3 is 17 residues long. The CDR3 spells CPSSFRRGQGASYEQYF. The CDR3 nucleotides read TGTCCCAGCAGCTTCAGGCGGGGCCAGGGGGCCAGCTACGAGCAGTACTTC. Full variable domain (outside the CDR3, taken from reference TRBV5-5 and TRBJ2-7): DAGVTQSPTHLIKTRGQQVTLRCSPISGHKSVSWYQQVLGQGPQFIFQYYEKEERGRGNFPDRFSARQFPNYSSELNVNALLLGDSALYLCPSSFRRGQGASYEQYFGPGTRLTVT.

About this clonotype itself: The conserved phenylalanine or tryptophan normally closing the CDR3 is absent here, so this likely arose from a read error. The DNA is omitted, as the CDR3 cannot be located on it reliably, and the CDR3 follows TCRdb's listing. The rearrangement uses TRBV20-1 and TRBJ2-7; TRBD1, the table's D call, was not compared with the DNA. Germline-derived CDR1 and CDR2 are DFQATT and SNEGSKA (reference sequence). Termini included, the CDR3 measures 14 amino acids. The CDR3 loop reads CSASGATGAYEKYY.

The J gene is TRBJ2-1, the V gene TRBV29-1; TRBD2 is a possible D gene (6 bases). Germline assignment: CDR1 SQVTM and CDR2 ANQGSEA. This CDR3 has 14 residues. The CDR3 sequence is CSDELLAGVNEQFF. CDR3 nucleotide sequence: TGCAGTGATGAGCTACTAGCCGGCGTGAATGAGCAGTTCTTC.

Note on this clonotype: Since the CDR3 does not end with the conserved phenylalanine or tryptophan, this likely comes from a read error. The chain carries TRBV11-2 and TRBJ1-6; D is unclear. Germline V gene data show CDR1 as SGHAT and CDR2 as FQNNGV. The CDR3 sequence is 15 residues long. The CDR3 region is CVSSLYRRYNSPLHY. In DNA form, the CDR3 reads TGTGTCAGCAGCTTATACAGAAGATATAATTCACCCCTCCACTAT.

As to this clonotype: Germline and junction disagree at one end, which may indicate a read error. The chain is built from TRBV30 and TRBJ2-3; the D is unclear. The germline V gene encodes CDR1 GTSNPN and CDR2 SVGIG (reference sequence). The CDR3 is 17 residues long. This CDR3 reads CAWSVGVRVGPTDMQYF. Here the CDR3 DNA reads TGTGCCTGGAGTGTCGGAGTGAGAGTGGGTCCCACAGATATGCAGTATTTT.

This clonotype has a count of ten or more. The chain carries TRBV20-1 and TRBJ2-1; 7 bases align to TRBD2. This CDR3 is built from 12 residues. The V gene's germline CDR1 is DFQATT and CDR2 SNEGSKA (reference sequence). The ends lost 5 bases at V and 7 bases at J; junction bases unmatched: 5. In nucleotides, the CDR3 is TGCAGTGCTGGCCGGGACTATAATGAGCAGTTCTTC. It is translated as CSAGRDYNEQFF.

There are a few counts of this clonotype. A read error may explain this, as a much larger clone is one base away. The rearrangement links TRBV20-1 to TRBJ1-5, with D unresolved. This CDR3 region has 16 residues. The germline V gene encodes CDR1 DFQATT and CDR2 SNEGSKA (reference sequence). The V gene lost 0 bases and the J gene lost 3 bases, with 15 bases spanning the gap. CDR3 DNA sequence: TGCAGTGCTAGAGAGGAGTCAGGAAAACTCAATCAGCCCCAGCATTTT. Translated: CSAREESGKLNQPQHF.

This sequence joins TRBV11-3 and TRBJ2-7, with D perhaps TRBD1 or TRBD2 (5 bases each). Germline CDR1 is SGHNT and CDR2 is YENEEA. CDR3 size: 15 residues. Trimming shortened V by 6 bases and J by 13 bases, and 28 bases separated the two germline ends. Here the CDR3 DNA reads TGTGCCAGCAGGAGAGGGGATGGTAGGGCCAACGAGTATTACTTC. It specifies CASRRGDGRANEYYF.

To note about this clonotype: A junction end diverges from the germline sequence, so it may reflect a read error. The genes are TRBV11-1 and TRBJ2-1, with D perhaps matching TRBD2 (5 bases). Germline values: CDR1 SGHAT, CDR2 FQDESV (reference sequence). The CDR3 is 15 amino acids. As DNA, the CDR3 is TGTGCCAGCATCTTAGCGTTGTCGGTTTACAATGAGCAATTCTTC. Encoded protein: CASILALSVYNEQFF.

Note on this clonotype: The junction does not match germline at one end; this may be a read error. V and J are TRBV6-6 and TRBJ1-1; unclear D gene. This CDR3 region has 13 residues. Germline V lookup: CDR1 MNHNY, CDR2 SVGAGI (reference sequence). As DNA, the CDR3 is TGTGCCAGCAGTGAATACAAGAATACTGACGCTTTCTTT. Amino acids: CASSEYKNTDAFF.